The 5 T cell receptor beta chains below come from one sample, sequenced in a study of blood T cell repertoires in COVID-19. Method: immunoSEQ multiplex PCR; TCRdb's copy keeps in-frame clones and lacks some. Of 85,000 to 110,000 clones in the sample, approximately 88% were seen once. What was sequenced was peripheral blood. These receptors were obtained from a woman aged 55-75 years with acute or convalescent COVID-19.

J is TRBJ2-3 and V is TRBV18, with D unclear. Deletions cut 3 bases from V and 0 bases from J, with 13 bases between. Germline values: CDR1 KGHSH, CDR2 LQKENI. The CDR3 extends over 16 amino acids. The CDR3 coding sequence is TGTGCCAGCTCACCCAGTGAAGTCCCCAGCACAGATACGCAGTATTTT. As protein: CASSPSEVPSTDTQYF.

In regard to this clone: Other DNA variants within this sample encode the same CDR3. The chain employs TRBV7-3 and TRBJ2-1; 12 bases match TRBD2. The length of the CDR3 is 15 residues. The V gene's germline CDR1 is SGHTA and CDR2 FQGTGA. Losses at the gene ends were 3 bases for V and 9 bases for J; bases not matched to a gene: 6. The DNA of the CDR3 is TGTGCCAGCAGCTTGCTAGCGGGAGGGCCCGGTGAGCAGTTCTTC. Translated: CASSLLAGGPGEQFF.

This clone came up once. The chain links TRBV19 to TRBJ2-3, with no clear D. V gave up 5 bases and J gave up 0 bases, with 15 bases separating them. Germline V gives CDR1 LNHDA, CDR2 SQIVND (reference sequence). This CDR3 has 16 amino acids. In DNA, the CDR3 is TGTGCCAGTAGTCCCCTTCGCGGTACTAGCACAGATACGCAGTATTTT. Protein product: CASSPLRGTSTDTQYF.

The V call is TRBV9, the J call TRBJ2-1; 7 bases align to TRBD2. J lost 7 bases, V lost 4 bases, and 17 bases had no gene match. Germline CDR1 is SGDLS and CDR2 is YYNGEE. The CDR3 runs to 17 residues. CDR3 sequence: CASSPAWGGLTKNEQFF. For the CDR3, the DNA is TGTGCCAGCAGCCCCGCATGGGGGGGACTAACGAAAAATGAGCAGTTCTTC.

The CDR3 DNA is TGCAGCGTTGAAGATTGGCCTGAGCAGTTCTTC. This encodes CSVEDWPEQFF. The gene calls are TRBV29-1 and TRBJ2-1; D gene uncertain. Germline CDR1 and CDR2: SQVTM and ANQGSEA. CDR3 length equals 11 residues. V was shortened by 0 bases and J by 9 bases, with 6 bases between the two germline ends.